This TCR beta chain derives from a study of cytomegalovirus exposure and HLA in healthy donors. At the level of the study: There were approximately 400 genotyped donors. Of these, 81% fell in the genetic ancestry cluster associated with self-reported Caucasian donors. Notes on the study in general: There were fewer than 200 TCR beta chains listed as cytomegalovirus-associated. A missense DCLRE1C variant was associated with V- and J-gene trimming of TCR beta chains in a later analysis, and an independent cohort replicated the association. Among immune exposure information, only CMV serostatus was available.

The PCR ran on 60 Vbeta and 13 Jbeta primers. Assay: immunoSEQ multiplex PCR; the TCRdb copy retains only in-frame clones and omits some. This table has roughly 80,000 clones, around 67% appearing once. With 7 bases clipped from V and 4 bases from J, the junction kept 7 bases outside the gene matches. This CDR3 region has 14 residues. Germline V gene sequence: CDR1 MNHEY, CDR2 SMNVEV (reference sequence). Note on this clone: As yet, its antigen is unknown.

The sample was PBMCs. This TCR was recovered from a woman aged 50 to 65 in good health and CMV-seropositive. The chain recombines TRBV27 with TRBJ2-3, with 8 bases aligning to TRBD1. This CDR3 reads CASIARGQADTQYF. The CDR3 DNA is TGTGCCAGCATCGCCAGGGGGCAGGCAGATACGCAGTATTTT.